Listed below are T cell receptor beta chains from one sample, sequenced in a study of T cells after posttransplantation cyclophosphamide. Only in-frame clones appear in the TCRdb table, and some are missing; sequencing was by immunoSEQ multiplex PCR. Of tens of thousands of clones in the sample, around 95% were seen once. The specimen was PBMCs. The receptors stem from a woman aged 30 to 39 in good health and a related stem cell transplant donor. Each CDR3 is given with its conserved first and last residue. D genes are given only for firm matches. Clone sizes are given selectively: once, few, many, or a class where the clone is expanded.

CDR3 protein	CDR3 DNA	clone size	V gene	J gene	D gene
CASSLEGGIGNTIYF	TGTGCCAGCAGCTTAGAGGGGGGTATTGGAAACACCATATATTTT	NA	TRBV7-8	TRBJ1-3	NA
CAWRTDDSSGANVLTF	TGTGCCTGGAGGACGGATGATAGCTCTGGGGCCAACGTCCTGACTTTC	NA	TRBV30	TRBJ2-6	NA
CASRSGADSYNSPLHF	TGTGCCAGTCGGAGCGGGGCAGATTCATATAATTCACCCCTCCACTTT	once	TRBV5-5	TRBJ1-6	NA
CASSLASGGAVNIQYF	TGTGCCAGCAGCTTAGCTAGCGGGGGGGCTGTAAACATTCAGTACTTC	few	TRBV7-2	TRBJ2-4	TRBD2
CASSYGGPAYEQYF	TGTGCCAGCAGTTACGGGGGACCGGCCTACGAGCAGTACTTC	NA	TRBV6-5	TRBJ2-7	NA
CASSVDGNNSPLHF	TGTGCCAGCAGTGTAGACGGAAATAATTCACCCCTCCACTTT	many	TRBV6-4	TRBJ1-6	NA
CASSVGASTDTQYF	TGTGCCAGTAGTGTGGGGGCAAGCACAGATACGCAGTATTTT	NA	TRBV19	TRBJ2-3	NA
CASSSGVGTEAFF	TGTGCCAGCAGCTCGGGGGTAGGCACTGAAGCTTTCTTT	NA	TRBV6-1	TRBJ1-1	NA
CASSPPGPHGYTF	TGTGCCAGTAGTCCTCCGGGACCCCATGGCTACACCTTC	NA	TRBV19	TRBJ1-2	NA
CASSLNGNRQETQYF	TGCGCCAGCAGCTTGAATGGTAACAGACAAGAGACCCAGTACTTC	NA	TRBV5-1	TRBJ2-5	NA
CASSRDWFEAFF	TGTGCCAGCAGCCGGGATTGGTTTGAAGCTTTCTTT	NA	TRBV7-2	TRBJ1-1	NA
CATSYWTRREQYF	TGTGCCACCAGCTACTGGACAAGACGCGAGCAGTACTTC	NA	TRBV15	TRBJ2-7	NA
CASSFAGAHTDTQYF	TGTGCCAGCAGCTTCGCGGGGGCCCACACAGATACGCAGTATTTT	NA	TRBV7-6	TRBJ2-3	NA
CASSLAPTAPYNEQFF	TGTGCCAGCAGCTTAGCCCCGACAGCCCCCTACAATGAGCAGTTCTTC	few	TRBV7-6	TRBJ2-1	NA
CASGLVVGSNTEAFF	TGTGCTAGTGGTTTGGTAGTCGGCTCCAACACTGAAGCTTTCTTT	NA	TRBV12-5	TRBJ1-1	NA
CAIKFEHDNEQFF	TGTGCCATCAAGTTTGAACACGACAATGAGCAGTTCTTC	NA	TRBV10-3	TRBJ2-1	NA
CASSAQHQGDGYTF	TGTGCCAGTAGTGCACAACATCAGGGGGATGGCTACACCTTC	NA	TRBV19	TRBJ1-2	TRBD1
CASSVQGISYNEQFF	TGCGCCAGCAGCGTACAGGGGATCTCCTACAATGAGCAGTTCTTC	NA	TRBV5-1	TRBJ2-1	TRBD1
CASSLARDTDTQYF	TGTGCCAGCAGCTTAGCGAGGGACACAGATACGCAGTATTTT	NA	TRBV7-6	TRBJ2-3	NA
CASSLGGSENIQYF	TGTGCCAGCAGTTTAGGGGGTTCTGAAAACATTCAGTACTTC	NA	TRBV28	TRBJ2-4	NA
CASSLPQGFNQPQHF	TGTGCCAGCAGTCTACCCCAGGGATTCAATCAGCCCCAGCATTTT	NA	TRBV27	TRBJ1-5	NA
CASSLSQDTYSPLHF	TGTGCCAGCAGCTTAAGTCAGGACACGTACTCACCCCTCCACTTT	NA	TRBV13	TRBJ1-6	NA
CASSRGLGTVTDTQYF	TGTGCCAGCAGCCGGGGGTTGGGGACAGTAACAGATACGCAGTATTTT	NA	TRBV5-6	TRBJ2-3	NA
CAISASQGNNQPQHF	TGTGCCATCAGTGCGTCACAGGGTAACAATCAGCCCCAGCATTTT	NA	TRBV10-3	TRBJ1-5	NA
CASTSGTEAFF	TGTGCCAGCACATCCGGTACTGAAGCTTTCTTT	once	TRBV27	TRBJ1-1	NA
CASTTRDRGRNTEAFF	TGTGCCAGTACCACTCGGGACAGGGGAAGAAACACTGAAGCTTTCTTT	NA	TRBV19	TRBJ1-1	TRBD1
CASSGGAGGPGEQFF	TGTGCCAGCAGTGGGGGGGCGGGGGGGCCGGGTGAGCAGTTCTTC	once	TRBV2	TRBJ2-1	TRBD2
CASSPSGTNYGYTF	TGTGCCAGCAGCCCCTCGGGAACTAACTATGGCTACACCTTC	once	TRBV11-2	TRBJ1-2	NA
CASSAVQLDGNTEAFF	TGTGCCAGCAGCGCAGTCCAACTCGACGGGAACACTGAAGCTTTCTTT	NA	TRBV9	TRBJ1-1	NA
CASSQARAGVNTGELFF	TGCGCCAGCAGCCAAGCCCGAGCGGGGGTGAACACCGGGGAGCTGTTTTTT	NA	TRBV4-1	TRBJ2-2	TRBD2
CASSHSKGGTVEGYNEQFF	TGTGCCAGCAGTCATAGCAAAGGGGGGACAGTCGAGGGGTACAATGAGCAGTTCTTC	NA	TRBV2	TRBJ2-1	NA